A selection of T cell receptor beta chains follows, all from one sample in a study of response to subunit inactivated influenza vaccine. In TCRdb, the RT-PCR reads were re-called with MiXCR into one record per CDR3 protein. The sample carries 450,000 to 500,000 distinct CDR3 sequences, approximately 11% recorded once. The material was PBMCs from blood, obtained about 6 weeks after vaccination. The receptors were sampled from a man aged 50-60 years who received an inactivated influenza vaccine. CDR3s include the opening cysteine and the closing phenylalanine or tryptophan. The D gene is left open where the match is weak. Clone size appears in some rows only: once, few, many, or a class for an expanded clone.

J gene,clone size,V gene,D gene,CDR3 DNA,CDR3 protein
TRBJ2-7,.,TRBV7-8,TRBD1,TGTGCCAGCAGCTTAGAAGGTAGCAGGGGGCAGGTCGAGCAGTACTTC,CASSLEGSRGQVEQYF
TRBJ2-3,many,TRBV5-1,.,TGCGCCAGCAGACCGACCTTGAGCGATACGCAGTATTTT,CASRPTLSDTQYF
TRBJ1-5,.,TRBV20-1,.,TGCAGTGCTAGAGCGGGGGCGGGTCAGCCCCAGCATTTT,CSARAGAGQPQHF
TRBJ1-4,few,TRBV28,.,TGTGCCAGCAGTTTTCCCGGGGGGCTTGGTAATGAAAAACTGTTTTTT,CASSFPGGLGNEKLFF
TRBJ2-7,.,TRBV5-1,TRBD1,TGCGCCAGCAGCATGGGGACAGGTAGCGAGCAGTACTTC,CASSMGTGSEQYF
TRBJ1-1,.,TRBV12-3/TRBV12-4,.,TGTGCCAGCAGTTTAGCAGGGCTGGGCACTGAAGCTTTCTTT,CASSLAGLGTEAFF
TRBJ2-5,.,TRBV7-8,.,TGTGCCAGCAGCTTGCAGTCCCGTGAGACCCAGTACTTC,CASSLQSRETQYF
TRBJ2-7,many,TRBV7-9,.,TGTGCCAGCAGCTTAGACAGGGTCGGTGAGCAGTACTTC,CASSLDRVGEQYF
TRBJ2-5,few,TRBV7-2,.,TGTGCCAGCAGCCCAGGGGGGACTCCCCTGGGCATATACTTC,CASSPGGTPLGIYF
TRBJ2-1,.,TRBV21-1,.,TGTGCCAGCAGCAAAAAACCAGCGGCCATTACCTACAATGAGCAGTTCTTC,CASSKKPAAITYNEQFF
TRBJ2-3,many,TRBV7-2,.,TGTGCCAGCAGCTTATCTCTACAACGCACAGATACGCAGTATTTT,CASSLSLQRTDTQYF
TRBJ1-6,few,TRBV6-1,TRBD1,TGTGCCAGCAGAAACGATAGGGGGCCTTCACCCCTCCACTTT,CASRNDRGPSPLHF
TRBJ2-1,many,TRBV7-8,.,TGTGCCAGCAGCTCGTTCCTCGGCTCCTACAATGAGCAGTTCTTC,CASSSFLGSYNEQFF
TRBJ2-2,many,TRBV7-2,.,TGTGCCAGCAGCCGTACGCCAGGGAACACCGGGGAGCTGTTTTTT,CASSRTPGNTGELFF
TRBJ2-7,many,TRBV20-1,TRBD1,TGCAGTGCTCGTAGCCGGGACAGGGACTCCTACGAGCAGTACTTC,CSARSRDRDSYEQYF
TRBJ2-1,many,TRBV7-9,.,TGTGCCAGCAGCCAGGACAGCCGCACGGGGCAGTTCTTC,CASSQDSRTGQFF
TRBJ2-6,few,TRBV12-3/TRBV12-4,.,TGTGCCAGCAGTTTTCCTGGGTCTGGGGCCAACGTCCTGACTTTC,CASSFPGSGANVLTF
TRBJ1-4,.,TRBV20-1,.,TGCAGTGCTAGAGATCTTGGCTTTAATGAAAAACTGTTTTTT,CSARDLGFNEKLFF
TRBJ1-1,many,TRBV3-1,.,TGTGCCAGCAGCCAAGCGAGGGCCGAAGCTTTCTTT,CASSQARAEAFF
TRBJ2-3,many,TRBV5-1,.,TGCGCCAGCAGCATCAGAGGGACTTCAACGACAGATACGCAGTATTTT,CASSIRGTSTTDTQYF
TRBJ2-2,.,TRBV20-1,.,TGCAGTGCTAAGGAGGTCGACACCGGGGAGCTGTTTTTT,CSAKEVDTGELFF
TRBJ2-7,many,TRBV7-8,TRBD2,TGTGCCAGCAGCGAGCGCGGACTAGCGGGAGCTCTCGACGAGCAGTACTTC,CASSERGLAGALDEQYF
TRBJ2-7,.,TRBV10-3,TRBD1,TGTGCCATCAGCGAGACAGGGCGGGCGGCATACGAGCAGTACTTC,CAISETGRAAYEQYF
TRBJ2-3,few,TRBV20-1,.,TGCAGTGCTAAGAGCGGGCCTAGCACAGATACGCAGTATTTT,CSAKSGPSTDTQYF
TRBJ1-4,many,TRBV4-2,.,TGTGCCAGCAGCCAAGCCGAGGGGGGGAATGAAAAACTGTTTTTT,CASSQAEGGNEKLFF
TRBJ2-7,few,TRBV9,.,TGTGCCAGCAGCGTCCGCCCGGACGACTACGAGCAGTACTTC,CASSVRPDDYEQYF
TRBJ2-3,.,TRBV29-1,TRBD1,TGCAGCGTTGACGCCACAGGGGGCGCCGGAAGCACAGATACGCAGTATTTT,CSVDATGGAGSTDTQYF
TRBJ2-1,.,TRBV25-1,.,TGTGACAGCAGCCCCGGTTACCCGCCCTACAATGAGCAGTTCTTC,CDSSPGYPPYNEQFF
TRBJ1-3,few,TRBV7-2,.,TGTGCCAGCAGCCTGGGGGTAACCTCTGGAAACACCATATATTTT,CASSLGVTSGNTIYF
TRBJ2-1,few,TRBV6-1,TRBD1,TGTGCCAGCAGCCCAGGGGGACAGGGTGCATGGAATGAGCAGTTCTTC,CASSPGGQGAWNEQFF
TRBJ2-7,.,TRBV7-2,.,TGTGCCAGCAGCTTACGCGGGATTATCAACGAGCAGTACTTC,CASSLRGIINEQYF
TRBJ2-2,many,TRBV5-1,.,TGCGCCAGCAGCCTAGGGGGAGCCTCTACGAACACCGGGGAGCTGTTTTTT,CASSLGGASTNTGELFF
TRBJ2-7,many,TRBV29-1,TRBD1,TGCAGCGCTAGCATTTGGGACAGGGATTACGAGCAGTACTTC,CSASIWDRDYEQYF
TRBJ2-3,.,TRBV12-3/TRBV12-4,.,TGTGCCAGCAGTTTTTGGGGGCAGACAGATACGCAGTATTTT,CASSFWGQTDTQYF
TRBJ2-4,.,TRBV6-2/TRBV6-3,.,TGTGCCAGCAGTTACTCCGGACTAAGGGGCATTCAGTACTTC,CASSYSGLRGIQYF
TRBJ2-1,.,TRBV4-3,TRBD2,TGCGCCAGCAGCCAAGGGGCTAGCGGGAGCTCCTACAATGAGCAGTTCTTC,CASSQGASGSSYNEQFF
TRBJ2-2,.,TRBV10-3,TRBD1,TGTGCCAAGAAAAAGGGACAGATGAACACCGGGGAGCTGTTTTTT,CAKKKGQMNTGELFF
TRBJ2-1,few,TRBV10-2,TRBD2,TGCGCCAGCAGTGAGCGTCTAGCGGGAGATTACAATGAGCAGTTCTTC,CASSERLAGDYNEQFF
TRBJ2-3,.,TRBV12-3/TRBV12-4,TRBD2,TGTGCCAGCAATTTAGCGGGAGCGTCAGATACGCAGTATTTT,CASNLAGASDTQYF
TRBJ1-1,.,TRBV20-1,.,TGCAGTGCTAGTACTTACCATGAGGGTCCGATGAACACTGAAGCTTTCTTT,CSASTYHEGPMNTEAFF
TRBJ2-7,many,TRBV6-1,.,TGTGCCAGCAGTACCGGACAGATCCATCGGGAGCAGTACTTC,CASSTGQIHREQYF
TRBJ2-1,.,TRBV19,TRBD2,TGTGCCAGTCGACCCGGGACTAGCGTAGGCGATGAGCAGTTCTTC,CASRPGTSVGDEQFF
TRBJ2-7,few,TRBV4-1,TRBD1,TGCGCCAGCAGCCAATTAGGGGACAGGAGCTACGAGCAGTACTTC,CASSQLGDRSYEQYF
TRBJ2-7,.,TRBV12-3/TRBV12-4,.,TGTGCCAGCAGTCCTAGCGTAACCTACGAGCAGTACTTC,CASSPSVTYEQYF
TRBJ2-3,many,TRBV12-3/TRBV12-4,.,TGTGCCAGCAGTGCGATGTCGGGGAGGAGGAATACGCAGTATTTT,CASSAMSGRRNTQYF
TRBJ2-2,many,TRBV12-3/TRBV12-4,.,TGTGCCAGCAGACCTAACTACGGGACACCGAACACCGGGGAGCTGTTTTTT,CASRPNYGTPNTGELFF
TRBJ2-4,.,TRBV10-3,TRBD2,TGTGCCATCAGTGACGGGAGGGTCTTAGAAATAGCCAAAAACATTCAGTACTTC,CAISDGRVLEIAKNIQYF
TRBJ2-7,few,TRBV6-2/TRBV6-3,.,TGTGCCAGCACCTACGCGGGGAACCCCTACGAGCAGTACTTC,CASTYAGNPYEQYF
TRBJ2-2,.,TRBV28,.,TGTGCCAGCAGTTTAACGAAAGAATCCACCGGGGAGCTGTTTTTT,CASSLTKESTGELFF
TRBJ2-7,many,TRBV9,.,TGTGCCAGCAGCGTGGAACTGACGAGCTACGAGCAGTACTTC,CASSVELTSYEQYF
TRBJ2-1,.,TRBV24-1,.,TGTGCCACCAGTACCCCGGGTCCGACAGCCTCAGGGGCCGATGAGCAGTTCTTC,CATSTPGPTASGADEQFF
TRBJ2-5,.,TRBV6-2/TRBV6-3,TRBD2,TGTGCCAGCAATCCTTCCGGGACTAGCGGGGCGGAGACCCAGTACTTC,CASNPSGTSGAETQYF
TRBJ1-4,few,TRBV5-1,.,TGCGCCAGCAGCTTGGGGGAGACGGAAAAACTGTTTTTT,CASSLGETEKLFF